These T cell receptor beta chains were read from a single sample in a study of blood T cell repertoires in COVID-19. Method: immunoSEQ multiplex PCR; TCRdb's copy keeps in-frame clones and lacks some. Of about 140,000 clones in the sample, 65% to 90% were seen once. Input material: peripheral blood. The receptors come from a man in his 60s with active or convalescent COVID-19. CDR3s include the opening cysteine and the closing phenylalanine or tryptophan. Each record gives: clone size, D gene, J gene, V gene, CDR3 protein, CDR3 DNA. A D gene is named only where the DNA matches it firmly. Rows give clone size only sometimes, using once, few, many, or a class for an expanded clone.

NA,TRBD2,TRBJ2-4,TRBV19,CASSIRDREGADIQYF,TGTGCCAGTAGTATTAGGGATCGGGAGGGCGCAGACATTCAGTACTTC
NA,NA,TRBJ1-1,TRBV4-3,CASSRDGNTEAFF,TGCGCCAGCAGCCGAGACGGGAACACTGAAGCTTTCTTT
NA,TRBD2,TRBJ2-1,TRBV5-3,CAGSGGSYNEQFF,TGTGCCGGTAGCGGGGGCTCCTACAATGAGCAGTTCTTC
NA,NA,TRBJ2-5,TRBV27,CASSPLGRGQETQYF,TGTGCCAGCAGTCCCCTTGGCCGGGGCCAAGAGACCCAGTACTTC
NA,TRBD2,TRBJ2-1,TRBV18,CASSPRTSGYNEQFF,TGTGCCAGCTCACCCCGGACTAGCGGTTACAATGAGCAGTTCTTC
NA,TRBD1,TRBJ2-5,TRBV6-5,CASSRTGQETQYF,TGTGCCAGCAGTCGGACAGGGCAAGAGACCCAGTACTTC
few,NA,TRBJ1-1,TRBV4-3,CASSQDQMNTEAFF,TGCGCCAGCAGCCAAGATCAGATGAACACTGAAGCTTTCTTT
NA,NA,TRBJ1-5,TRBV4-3,CASSQDGQGSNQPQHF,TGCGCCAGCAGCCAAGACGGGCAGGGAAGCAATCAGCCCCAGCATTTT
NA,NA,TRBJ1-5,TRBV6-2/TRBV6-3,CASSTGNSNQPQHF,TGTGCCAGCAGCACAGGGAATAGCAATCAGCCCCAGCATTTT
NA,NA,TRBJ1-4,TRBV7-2,CASSLDRTNEKLFF,TGTGCCAGCAGCTTAGACAGGACTAATGAAAAACTGTTTTTT
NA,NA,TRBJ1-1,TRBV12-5,CASGLVRGNTEAFF,TGTGCTAGTGGTTTGGTACGGGGAAACACTGAAGCTTTCTTT
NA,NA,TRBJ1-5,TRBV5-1,CASSVGGTGNQPQHF,TGCGCCAGCAGCGTTGGAGGCACGGGCAATCAGCCCCAGCATTTT
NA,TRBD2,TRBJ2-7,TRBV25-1,CASSPIAGTTYEQYF,TGTGCCAGCAGTCCTATAGCGGGGACAACCTACGAGCAGTACTTC
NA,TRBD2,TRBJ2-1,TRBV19,CASSMGLAGGPPYNEQFF,TGTGCCAGTAGTATGGGGCTAGCGGGGGGGCCGCCGTACAATGAGCAGTTCTTC
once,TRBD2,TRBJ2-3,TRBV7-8,CASSLAGGLAGDTQYF,TGTGCCAGCAGCTTAGCGGGGGGTCTAGCGGGAGATACGCAGTATTTT
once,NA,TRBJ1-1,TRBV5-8,CASSLVGVANTEAFF,TGTGCCAGCAGCTTGGTAGGGGTTGCGAACACTGAAGCTTTCTTT
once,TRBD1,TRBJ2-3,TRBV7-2,CASRATGPTDTQYF,TGTGCCAGCAGAGCGACAGGGCCCACAGATACGCAGTATTTT
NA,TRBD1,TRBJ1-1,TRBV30,CAWSPRDRGLTEAFF,TGTGCCTGGAGTCCCCGGGACAGGGGGCTTACAGAAGCTTTCTTT
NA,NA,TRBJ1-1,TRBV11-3,CASSLSRSAGAFF,TGTGCCAGCAGCTTGAGTAGGTCAGCGGGGGCTTTCTTT
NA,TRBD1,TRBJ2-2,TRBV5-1,CASSLARTGSRNTGELFF,TGCGCCAGCAGCTTGGCCCGGACAGGGTCTCGGAACACCGGGGAGCTGTTTTTT
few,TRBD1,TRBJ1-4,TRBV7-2,CASSSRTGPNEKLFF,TGTGCCAGCAGCTCCAGGACAGGGCCCAATGAAAAACTGTTTTTT
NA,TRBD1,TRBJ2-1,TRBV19,CASSANRGTNEQFF,TGTGCCAGTAGTGCCAACAGGGGAACGAATGAGCAGTTCTTC
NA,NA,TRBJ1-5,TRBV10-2,CASRGRNSNQPQHF,TGCGCCAGCAGGGGCAGGAATAGCAATCAGCCCCAGCATTTT
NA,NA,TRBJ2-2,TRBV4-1,CASSRMGLNTGELFF,TGCGCCAGCAGCCGCATGGGACTCAACACCGGGGAGCTGTTTTTT
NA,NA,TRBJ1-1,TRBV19,CASSMREVNTEAFF,TGTGCCAGTAGTATGCGGGAGGTGAACACTGAAGCTTTCTTT
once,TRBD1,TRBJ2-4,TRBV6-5,CASSYAQGQENIQYF,TGTGCCAGCAGTTACGCCCAAGGACAGGAAAACATTCAGTACTTC
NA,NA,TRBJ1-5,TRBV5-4,CASSFWAGNSNQPQHF,TGTGCCAGCAGCTTTTGGGCGGGGAATAGCAATCAGCCCCAGCATTTT
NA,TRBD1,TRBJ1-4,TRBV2,CASSGQGGGEKLFF,TGTGCCAGCAGCGGTCAGGGGGGAGGTGAAAAACTGTTTTTT
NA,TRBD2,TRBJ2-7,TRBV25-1,CASSETSGSYEQYF,TGTGCCAGCAGTGAGACTAGCGGTTCCTACGAGCAGTACTTC
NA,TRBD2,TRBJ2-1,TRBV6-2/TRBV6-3,CASSYGVTSGAYNEQFF,TGTGCCAGCAGTTACGGAGTAACTAGCGGGGCCTACAATGAGCAGTTCTTC
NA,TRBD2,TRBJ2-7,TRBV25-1,CASIERGMEEQYF,TGTGCCAGCATCGAGCGGGGAATGGAGGAGCAGTACTTC
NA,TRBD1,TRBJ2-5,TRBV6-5,CASSWTGSRETQYF,TGTGCCAGCAGTTGGACAGGGTCTCGAGAGACCCAGTACTTC
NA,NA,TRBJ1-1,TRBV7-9,CASSLVSGDTEAFF,TGTGCCAGCAGCTTAGTTTCGGGGGACACTGAAGCTTTCTTT
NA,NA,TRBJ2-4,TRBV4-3,CASSQDLWPAGPKAKNIQYF,TGCGCCAGCAGCCAAGATCTCTGGCCGGCGGGACCTAAGGCCAAAAACATTCAGTACTTC
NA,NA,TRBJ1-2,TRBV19,CASTPFGGGNGYTF,TGTGCCAGTACCCCCTTTGGGGGAGGAAATGGCTACACCTTC
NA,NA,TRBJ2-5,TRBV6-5,CASSYSLIAGETQYF,TGTGCCAGCAGTTACTCGTTGATCGCCGGGGAGACCCAGTACTTC
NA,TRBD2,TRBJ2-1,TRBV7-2,CASSPTLAGAGGANEQFF,TGTGCCAGCAGCCCAACCCTAGCGGGAGCGGGTGGGGCCAATGAGCAGTTCTTC
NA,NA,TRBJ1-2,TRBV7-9,CASSPTLLNYGYTF,TGTGCCAGCAGCCCAACTTTACTTAACTATGGCTACACCTTC
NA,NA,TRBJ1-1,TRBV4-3,CASSPGRQGIMNTEAFF,TGCGCCAGCAGCCCTGGACGGCAGGGGATCATGAACACTGAAGCTTTCTTT
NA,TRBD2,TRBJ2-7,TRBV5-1,CASSRGGRTYEQYF,TGCGCCAGCAGCCGCGGGGGGCGCACCTACGAGCAGTACTTC
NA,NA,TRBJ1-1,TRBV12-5,CASGWGTKMNTEAFF,TGTGCTAGTGGTTGGGGGACAAAGATGAACACTGAAGCTTTCTTT
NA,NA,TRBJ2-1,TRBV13,CASSLGRDTNEQFF,TGTGCCAGCAGCTTAGGTCGGGACACAAATGAGCAGTTCTTC
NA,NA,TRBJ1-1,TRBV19,CASMTPRTNTEAFF,TGTGCCAGTATGACTCCGCGAACTAACACTGAAGCTTTCTTT